Included here is one T cell receptor beta chain sequence, with context. Its antigen is unknown. Unique molecular identifiers featured in how the TCRbeta library was prepared. TCRdb re-called the PCR reads with MiXCR, one entry per CDR3 protein. The table has approximately 85,000 distinct CDR3 sequences, 13% to 15% seen once. V lost 5 bases and J lost 7, with 14 bases in between. The CDR3 sequence is 13 residues long. Germline loops: CDR1 SEHNR, CDR2 FQNEAQ (reference sequence). This sample is part of a study of T-cell reconstitution after alpha-beta-depleted transplantation in children. Findings of the study overall: It was surviving recipient T cells and thymic progenitors that gave some patients high TCRbeta diversity at day 60. One year post-transplant, T-cell counts and diversity were largely derived from T cells produced anew. Alpha-beta T cells present about two months after transplant were reported to originate from several hundred expanded graft clones.

Here the sequenced sample was PBMCs, mostly from graft donor cells, taken 180 days after TCRalphabeta/CD19-depleted stem cell transplant. The chain has TRBV7-9 and TRBJ1-2; D might be TRBD1 (6 bases). The source is a male patient aged 2-15 years who had a stem cell transplant for acute lymphoblastic leukemia, so the T cells may come from the graft donor. The CDR3 coding sequence is TGTGCCAGCAGCATTGACAGGTTCGGTGGCTACACCTTC. This codes for CASSIDRFGGYTF.